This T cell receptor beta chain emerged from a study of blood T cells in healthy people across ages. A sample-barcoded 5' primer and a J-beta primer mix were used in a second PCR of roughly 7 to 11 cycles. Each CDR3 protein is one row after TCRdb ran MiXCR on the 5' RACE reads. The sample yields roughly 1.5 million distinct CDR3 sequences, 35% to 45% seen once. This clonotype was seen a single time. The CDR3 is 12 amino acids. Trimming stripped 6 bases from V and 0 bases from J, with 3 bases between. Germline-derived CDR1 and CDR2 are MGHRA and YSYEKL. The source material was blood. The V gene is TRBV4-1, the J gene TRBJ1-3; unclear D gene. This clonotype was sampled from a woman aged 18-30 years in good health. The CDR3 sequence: CASRASGNTIYF. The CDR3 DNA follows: TGCGCCAGCAGAGCCTCTGGAAACACCATATATTTT.